Each of the 27 T cell receptor beta chains below was sequenced from the same sample in a study of blood T cell repertoires in COVID-19. TCRdb's table, derived via immunoSEQ multiplex PCR, lists solely in-frame clones and lacks some. The sample shows about 210,000 clones, about 82% of them seen only once. The sequencing sample was made of PBMCs or T cells enriched from blood (not recorded which). The origin of the receptors is a middle-aged man with acute COVID-19.

The V gene is TRBV27, the J gene TRBJ2-2; possible D gene TRBD1, 5 bases. In germline, CDR1 is MNHEY, CDR2 SMNVEV (reference sequence). V was clipped by 0 bases and J by 0 bases, with 11 bases between them. The CDR3 extends over 17 amino acids. The CDR3 here is CASSLSPTGTNTGELFF. In nucleotides, the CDR3 is TGTGCCAGCAGTTTATCTCCCACAGGAACGAACACCGGGGAGCTGTTTTTT.

The rearrangement uses TRBV5-5 and TRBJ1-1; D gene unclear. The germline V gene encodes CDR1 SGHKS and CDR2 YYEKEE (reference sequence). V was clipped by 5 bases and J by 0 bases, with 8 bases between them. This CDR3 is built from 13 residues. The chain's CDR3 is CASSFNLNTEAFF. The CDR3 bases are TGTGCCAGCAGTTTTAACTTGAACACTGAAGCTTTCTTT.

The chain has TRBV18 and TRBJ1-4; D perhaps matches TRBD1 (6 bases). This CDR3 comprises 13 residues. V dropped 3 bases and J dropped 8 bases, with 10 bases sitting between them. Germline assignment: CDR1 KGHSH and CDR2 LQKENI. The CDR3 DNA sequence: TGTGCCAGCTCACCTCTCCAGGGGGAAAAACTGTTTTTT. It yields the protein CASSPLQGEKLFF.

The V call is TRBV30, the J call TRBJ2-3; 10 bases line up with TRBD2. Germline CDR1 and CDR2: GTSNPN and SVGIG (reference sequence). With V trimmed by 4 bases and J by 3 bases, 7 bases remained unmatched. CDR3 length: 15 amino acids. The CDR3 sequence: CAWTLSGGGTDTQYF. In DNA form, the CDR3 reads TGTGCCTGGACCCTAAGCGGGGGGGGTACAGATACGCAGTATTTT.

This clone was picked up a small number of times. J is TRBJ1-1 and V is TRBV13; 10 bases match TRBD1. Per germline, CDR1 PRHDT and CDR2 FYEKMQ (reference sequence). The CDR3 has 17 residues. With V trimmed by 5 bases and J by 1 base, 10 bases remained unmatched. The CDR3 spells CASSRPRDRGWNTEAFF. CDR3 nucleotides: TGTGCCAGCAGCCGACCCCGGGACAGGGGATGGAACACTGAAGCTTTCTTT.

The CDR3 here is CASSLSSTGGGTEAFF. CDR3 nucleotides: TGTGCCAGCAGTTTATCTTCGACAGGGGGTGGCACTGAAGCTTTCTTT. V gene TRBV27 combines with J gene TRBJ1-1; 9 nucleotides match TRBD1. From germline, CDR1 is MNHEY and CDR2 SMNVEV (reference sequence). The CDR3 has 16 residues. Trimming removed 0 bases from V and 4 bases from J; junction bases left unmatched: 6.

This chain uses TRBV5-1 with TRBJ1-2; a possible D gene is TRBD1 (5 bases). The CDR3 is 15 amino acids. CDR1 SGHRS and CDR2 YFSETQ come from the germline V gene. V was clipped by 3 bases and J by 8 bases, with 20 bases between them. Here the CDR3 DNA reads TGCGCCAGCAGCTCGGGCGAAACAGGTTTGAGCGGCTACACCTTC. As protein: CASSSGETGLSGYTF.

The chain joins TRBV11-2 to TRBJ2-5, with 9 bases fitting TRBD1. CDR1 and CDR2 from the germline V gene are SGHAT and FQNNGV. The CDR3 runs to 16 residues. Trimming removed 1 base from V and 5 bases from J; junction bases left unmatched: 8. The CDR3 coding sequence is TGTGCCAGCAGCTTAGGGGGACAGGGTTTTGCCGAGACCCAGTACTTC. Amino acids: CASSLGGQGFAETQYF.

This clone turned up a few times. This chain uses TRBV7-3 with TRBJ1-1; the D is unclear. CDR1 is SGHTA and CDR2 is FQGTGA in the germline V gene. The ends were cut back, 4 bases at V and 3 bases at J, with 9 bases in the middle. The CDR3 is 13 amino acids. This chain's CDR3 is CASSSLSDTEAFF. The DNA of the CDR3 is TGTGCCAGCAGCTCCCTTTCCGACACTGAAGCTTTCTTT.

The chain couples TRBV28 to TRBJ1-2; TRBD1 aligns across 8 bases. J lost 2 bases, V lost 2 bases, and 4 bases had no gene match. The CDR3 totals 15 residues. In germline, CDR1 is MDHEN, CDR2 SYDVKM. In DNA form, the CDR3 reads TGTGCCAGCAGTTTAGGGGACAGGCGAAACTATGGCTACACCTTC. Its translation: CASSLGDRRNYGYTF.

The chain couples TRBV5-4 to TRBJ2-1; 7 bases align to TRBD2. The CDR3 is 13 amino acids. The junction had 5 bases not matched to a gene; V was cut back by 4 bases and J by 7 bases. CDR1 and CDR2 from the germline V gene are SGHNT and YYREEE (reference sequence). The DNA of the CDR3 is TGTGCCAGCAGCCCGGGGACTATTAATGAGCAGTTCTTC. Protein sequence: CASSPGTINEQFF.

Of note for this clone: The limits of the CDR3 on the DNA are not certain, so only TCRdb's listed CDR3 is given. The V gene is TRBV2, the J gene TRBJ2-4; the table's D call of TRBD2 was not tested on the DNA. Termini included, the CDR3 measures 13 amino acids. Germline CDR1 SNHLY, CDR2 FYNNEI. CDR3 sequence: CASSVSAPGIQYF.

The chain carries TRBV27 and TRBJ2-7; a possible D gene is TRBD2 (5 bases). The V end lost 4 bases, the J end lost 0 bases, and 10 bases lay between the germline ends. Germline V lookup: CDR1 MNHEY, CDR2 SMNVEV (reference sequence). The CDR3 consists of 14 residues. For the CDR3, the DNA is TGTGCCAGCAGTTCCCGGGGATCCTCCTACGAGCAGTACTTC. Its protein is CASSSRGSSYEQYF.

The chain couples TRBV24-1 to TRBJ1-5; D gene uncertain. V shed 2 bases and J shed 1 base, with 5 bases lying between them. The CDR3 runs 14 residues. The V gene's germline CDR1 is KGHDR and CDR2 SFDVKD. The CDR3 DNA reads as TGTGCCACCAGTGATTCTTTGAGCAATCAGCCCCAGCATTTT. It encodes CATSDSLSNQPQHF.

The chain uses TRBV2 and TRBJ1-5; no clear D. CDR1 and CDR2 (germline): SNHLY, FYNNEI. Trimming shortened V by 7 bases and J by 4 bases, and 11 bases separated the two germline ends. The CDR3 runs to 13 residues. The CDR3, as DNA: TGTGCCAGCAAGGCAGGTTCGAATCAGCCCCAGCATTTT. It is translated as CASKAGSNQPQHF.

This chain links TRBV27 with TRBJ2-1; TRBD2 aligns across 10 bases. V dropped 6 bases and J dropped 7; count of bases not matched to a gene: 6. The CDR3 has 14 residues. Germline V lookup: CDR1 MNHEY, CDR2 SMNVEV (reference sequence). CDR3 in DNA: TGTGCCAGCAGACTAGCGGGAAATAATAATGAGCAGTTCTTC. It encodes CASRLAGNNNEQFF.

This clone has just a few counts. This sequence joins TRBV5-1 and TRBJ2-7, with D maybe TRBD2 (6 bases). This CDR3 spans 16 amino acids. The germline V gene encodes CDR1 SGHRS and CDR2 YFSETQ. Trimming took 1 base from V and 3 from J, leaving 17 bases between them. CDR3 nucleotide sequence: TGCGCCAGCAGCTTGTATTCCCTAGCGCTCAACTACGAGCAGTACTTC. Protein: CASSLYSLALNYEQYF. Filled out from reference TRBV5-1 and TRBJ2-7, the complete variable domain reads KAGVTQTPRYLIKTRGQQVTLSCSPISGHRSVSWYQQTPGQGLQFLFEYFSETQRNKGNFPGRFSGRQFSNSRSEMNVSTLELGDSALYLCASSLYSLALNYEQYFGPGTRLTVT.

The chain uses TRBV11-3 and TRBJ1-3; D is perhaps TRBD1 (6 bases). The length of the CDR3 is 15 residues. The V gene's germline CDR1 is SGHNT and CDR2 YENEEA. V dropped 2 bases and J dropped 1 base, with 9 bases sitting between them. The CDR3 is CASSLSGASGNTIYF. DNA of the CDR3: TGTGCCAGCAGCTTATCAGGGGCTTCTGGAAACACCATATATTTT. The complete variable domain, with remaining parts taken from reference TRBV11-3 and TRBJ1-3, reads EAGVVQSPRYKIIEKKQPVAFWCNPISGHNTLYWYLQNLGQGPELLIRYENEEAVDDSQLPKDRFSAERLKGVDSTLKIQPAELGDSAVYLCASSLSGASGNTIYFGEGSWLTVV.

The gene calls are TRBV27 and TRBJ1-1, with TRBD1 matching 8 bases. CDR1 and CDR2 from the germline V gene are MNHEY and SMNVEV (reference sequence). The CDR3 spans 14 residues. The V and J ends lost 7 bases and 5 bases, in that order; junction bases with no gene match: 9. The CDR3 coding sequence is TGTGCCAGCACTAGGACAGGGAGAGGAACTGAAGCTTTCTTT. This gives the protein CASTRTGRGTEAFF.

The V call is TRBV14, the J call TRBJ2-1, with 8 nucleotides matching TRBD2. The V gene end was trimmed by 0 bases and the J gene end by 6 bases; junction bases not matched to a gene: 16. Per the germline V gene, CDR1 is SGHDN and CDR2 is FVKESK. The CDR3 consists of 19 residues. The CDR3 DNA follows: TGTGCCAGCAGCCAAGATACGCGAGTTAGGGCTAGCGGGTCCAATGAGCAGTTCTTC. It encodes CASSQDTRVRASGSNEQFF. The complete variable domain, with remaining parts taken from reference TRBV14 and TRBJ2-1, reads EAGVTQFPSHSVIEKGQTVTLRCDPISGHDNLYWYRRVMGKEIKFLLHFVKESKQDESGMPNNRFLAERTGGTYSTLKVQPAELEDSGVYFCASSQDTRVRASGSNEQFFGPGTRLTVL.

This clone was picked up one time. V usage is TRBV4-2 and J usage is TRBJ2-5; D may be TRBD1 (6 bases). Trimming stripped 1 base from V and 1 base from J, with 10 bases between. This CDR3 comprises 15 residues. Germline CDR1 and CDR2: LGHNA and YNFKEQ. CDR3 region: CASSQGQAAQETQYF. CDR3 nucleotides: TGTGCCAGCAGCCAAGGACAGGCCGCCCAAGAGACCCAGTACTTC.

The genes are TRBV6-5 and TRBJ2-1, with 8 positions matching TRBD2. The CDR3 extends over 15 amino acids. From germline, CDR1 is MNHEY and CDR2 SVGAGI. The V gene end was trimmed by 2 bases and the J gene end by 3 bases; junction bases not matched to a gene: 3. The DNA for the CDR3 is TGTGCCAGCAGTTACACTGCGGGAGGCTACAATGAGCAGTTCTTC. This translates into CASSYTAGGYNEQFF.

The table lists this clone with a count of one. The chain links TRBV3-1 (or the pseudogene TRBV3-2) to TRBJ2-7, with 9 bases identical to TRBD2. Germline values: CDR1 LGHDT, CDR2 YNNKEL (reference sequence). Trimming removed 7 bases from V and 2 bases from J; junction bases left unmatched: 9. This CDR3 contains 15 residues. CDR3 protein: CASIFSGRAAYEQYF. As DNA, the CDR3 is TGTGCCAGCATCTTTAGCGGGAGAGCCGCCTACGAGCAGTACTTC.

The chain employs TRBV11-2 and TRBJ1-6, with no clear D. Germline CDR1 is SGHAT and CDR2 is FQNNGV. This CDR3 has 11 residues. V lost 2 bases, J lost 14 bases, and 7 bases lay in between. CDR3 in amino acids: CASSLLNTLHF. The CDR3 bases are TGTGCCAGCAGCTTATTAAACACCCTCCACTTT.

The J gene is TRBJ1-4, the V gene TRBV21-1; TRBD1 was called by the table and not checked on the DNA. TRBV21-1 is a recognized pseudogene. The CDR3 extends over 14 amino acids. CDR3 bases: TGTGCCAGCAGCAAGGACAGGGGAGATGAAAAACTGTTTTTT. This translates into CASSKDRGDEKLFF.

The chain uses TRBV5-5 and TRBJ1-4; D is uncertain. Trimming took 6 bases from V and 2 from J, leaving 14 bases between them. Germline assignment: CDR1 SGHKS and CDR2 YYEKEE (reference sequence). This CDR3 is 15 amino acids long. The CDR3 loop is CASTLGDLTNEKLFF. The CDR3 coding sequence is TGTGCCAGCACTTTGGGAGATCTGACTAATGAAAAACTGTTTTTT.

This sequence joins TRBV24-1 and TRBJ1-2; 7 bases agree with TRBD1. Germline V gives CDR1 KGHDR, CDR2 SFDVKD. With 1 base clipped from V and 7 bases from J, the junction kept 8 bases outside the gene matches. CDR3 length equals 15 residues. In nucleotides, the CDR3 is TGTGCCACCAGTGATTTCACAGGGGAATGGAGTGGCTACACCTTC. Its protein is CATSDFTGEWSGYTF.